Listed here are 19 T cell receptor beta chains from one sample, sequenced in a study of T cells expressing NK-cell markers. With the 5' RACE reads reprocessed, TCRdb shows one record per CDR3 protein and no DNA. The listing records about 260,000 distinct CDR3 sequences. The sample consisted of blood T cells: a sorted CD56 or NKG2C T cell subset, CD4+ or CD8+ T cells, or bulk PBMC T cells (not recorded which). Receptors originate from a woman between 18 and 75 years old in good health.

The chain links TRBV27 to TRBJ2-5. CDR1 is MNHEY, CDR2 SMNVEV, per germline (reference sequence). The CDR3 contains 13 residues. CDR3 amino acids: CASSRFGAETQYF.

This chain uses TRBV20-1 with TRBJ2-5; TCRdb gives TRBD1 as the D gene, but with no DNA this cannot be confirmed. Germline CDR1 reads DFQATT; CDR2 reads SNEGSKA (reference sequence). The CDR3 spans 14 residues. The CDR3 reads CSAGTGLTRETQYF.

The chain combines TRBV6-1 with TRBJ2-3. Per germline, CDR1 MNHNS and CDR2 SASEGT. The CDR3 loop spans 13 amino acids. The chain's CDR3 is CASSQDSTDTQYF.

The gene calls are TRBV20-1 and TRBJ1-4; TCRdb calls TRBD1, which cannot be checked without DNA. This CDR3 contains 14 residues. Germline V gene data show CDR1 as DFQATT and CDR2 as SNEGSKA (reference sequence). CDR3 residues: CSAPTRDRVEKLFF.

The rearrangement joins TRBV12-3 or TRBV12-4 to TRBJ2-1; TCRdb designates TRBD1, a call that cannot be tested without DNA. The CDR3 loop spans 12 amino acids. The CDR3 here is CASSLAGAPQYF.

V is TRBV6-1 and J is TRBJ1-1. Germline V gives CDR1 MNHNS, CDR2 SASEGT. The CDR3 is 14 residues long. The CDR3 here is CASRHDTMNTEAFF.

V and J are TRBV6-1 and TRBJ2-7; no DNA is available, so the TRBD2 call from TCRdb remains unchecked. Germline-derived CDR1 and CDR2 are MNHNS and SASEGT. The CDR3 totals 14 residues. The CDR3 loop is CASIRLADSYEQYF.

The chain employs TRBV6-1 and TRBJ1-6; absent DNA, TCRdb's TRBD1 call cannot be checked. Germline V gene data show CDR1 as MNHNS and CDR2 as SASEGT. The CDR3 length is 16 residues. The CDR3 here is CASSPTGQGNNSPLHF.

V gene TRBV7-2 combines with J gene TRBJ1-1; TCRdb gives TRBD1 as the D gene, but with no DNA this cannot be confirmed. This CDR3 has 15 amino acids. Germline lookup yields CDR1 SGHTA and CDR2 FQGNSA. The CDR3 loop is CASSLHKGRGTEAFF. The full variable domain, in which reference TRBV7-2 and TRBJ1-1 provide the parts outside the CDR3, is GAGVSQSPSNKVTEKGKDVELRCDPISGHTALYWYRQSLGQGLEFLIYFQGNSAPDKSGLPSDRFSAERTGGSVSTLTIQRTQQEDSAVYLCASSLHKGRGTEAFFGQGTRLTVV.

The chain employs TRBV3-1 and TRBJ1-1. Germline CDR1 reads LGHDT; CDR2 reads YNNKEL (reference sequence). The length of the CDR3 is 13 residues. Here the CDR3 reads CASSQDGNTEAFF. The full variable domain, its missing parts supplied by reference TRBV3-1 and TRBJ1-1, is DTAVSQTPKYLVTQMGNDKSIKCEQNLGHDTMYWYKQDSKKFLKIMFSYNNKELIINETVPNRFSPKSPDKAHLNLHINSLELGDSAVYFCASSQDGNTEAFFGQGTRLTVV.

This chain uses TRBV6-2 or TRBV6-3 with TRBJ2-7; the TCRdb call, TRBD1, lacks DNA for checking. Germline V gene data show CDR1 as MNHEY and CDR2 as SVGEGT. This CDR3 comprises 13 residues. The CDR3: CASSITGGYEQYF.

The chain recombines TRBV5-1 with TRBJ1-1; lacking DNA, the TRBD1 call made by TCRdb goes unchecked. The germline CDR1 and CDR2 sequences are SGHRS and YFSETQ. The CDR3 consists of 14 residues. This chain's CDR3 is CASSTGQGRTEAFF.

The chain is built from TRBV3-1 and TRBJ2-3. Looked up from germline, CDR1 is LGHDT and CDR2 is YNNKEL (reference sequence). The CDR3 totals 15 residues. The CDR3: CASRSLGASTDTQYF.

The rearrangement links TRBV20-1 to TRBJ1-6; TCRdb returns TRBD1, unconfirmable since there is no DNA. Germline CDR1 reads DFQATT; CDR2 reads SNEGSKA (reference sequence). The CDR3 has 15 residues. The CDR3 loop is CSALTGQTYNSPLHF.

The chain joins TRBV10-3 to TRBJ2-2; the D gene TCRdb calls, TRBD1, cannot be checked with no DNA. There are 15 residues in the CDR3. Germline CDR1 reads ENHRY; CDR2 reads SYGVKD. CDR3 sequence reads: CAITPRTGRTGELFF.

V and J are TRBV3-1 and TRBJ1-4. The germline gives CDR1 LGHDT, CDR2 YNNKEL (reference sequence). This CDR3 contains 14 residues. This chain's CDR3 is CASSRTGFNEKLFF.

Here the CDR3 reads CSAREGSSTDTQYF. The rearrangement joins TRBV20-1 to TRBJ2-3; TCRdb's D call of TRBD2 is untestable without DNA. Germline lookup yields CDR1 DFQATT and CDR2 SNEGSKA (reference sequence). The CDR3 covers 14 residues.

The rearrangement joins TRBV4-3 to TRBJ2-2; no DNA is available, so the TRBD1 call from TCRdb remains unchecked. CDR1 and CDR2 from the germline V gene are LGHNA and YSLEER. The CDR3 is made up of 17 amino acids. CDR3 amino acids: CASSQEGQGANTGELFF.

The CDR3 sequence: CASSLGGQGVYEQYF. The genes are TRBV7-8 and TRBJ2-7; TCRdb outputs TRBD1, but without DNA this stays unchecked. Per germline, CDR1 SGHVS and CDR2 FQNEAQ. The CDR3 extends over 15 amino acids.